This T cell receptor beta chain was sequenced during a study of T cell responses to AZD1222 COVID-19 vaccine. Study-wide background: Researchers grouped second doses given at about 4 or about 12 weeks into one pool.

TCRdb keeps only in-frame clones here, not all; method: immunoSEQ multiplex PCR. Of about 110,000 clones in the sample, just under 95% are singletons; the top ten hold 2.2%. For this clone: Its antigen is not known.

Germline-derived CDR1 and CDR2 are SGHRS and YFSETQ. The CDR3 runs 19 residues. J gave up 7 bases and V 0 bases, and 11 bases lay outside the gene matches. Notes on the study in general: Donors skewed white British and female; clonal diversity was possibly underestimated. At baseline, seropositivity was found in only a handful of AZD1222 recipients.

This chain joins TRBV5-1 and TRBJ2-1, with 15 positions matching TRBD2. Specimen: peripheral blood, collected on day 0 of AZD1222 vaccination. The sequence was obtained from an adult in good health. CDR3 region: CASSLDWTSGGATGNEQFF. CDR3 sequence (DNA): TGCGCCAGCAGCTTGGATTGGACTAGCGGGGGGGCCACTGGTAATGAGCAGTTCTTC.